The 10 T cell receptor beta chains presented below share a single source sample, sequenced in a study of T cells in Graves' hyperthyroidism and ophthalmopathy. TCR beta CDR3 regions were amplified from RNA transcripts. The TCR CDR3 was amplified in a first-round RT-PCR using the HTBI primer set. MiXCR was run by TCRdb on the multiplex PCR reads, yielding one entry per CDR3 protein. The sample gives 300,000 to 450,000 distinct CDR3 sequences, around 13% of which show up once; less than 10% is in the top ten. Specimen: blood. These receptors were taken from a young woman with Graves' hyperthyroidism.

Ten or more counts support this clonotype. The chain couples TRBV2 to TRBJ2-7; no clear D gene. V lost 2 bases and J 2 bases, leaving 7 bases between the germline ends. This CDR3 comprises 13 residues. Germline V gene data show CDR1 as SNHLY and CDR2 as FYNNEI. The CDR3: CASSESQPYEQYF. The DNA for the CDR3 is TGTGCCAGCAGTGAATCCCAGCCCTACGAGCAGTACTTC. Full variable domain (remainder filled in from reference TRBV2 and TRBJ2-7): EPEVTQTPSHQVTQMGQEVILRCVPISNHLYFYWYRQILGQKVEFLVSFYNNEISEKSEIFDDQFSVERPDGSNFTLKIRSTKLEDSAMYFCASSESQPYEQYFGPGTRLTVT.

J is TRBJ1-3 and V is TRBV7-2; D unclear. The CDR3 is 16 residues long. Germline V gives CDR1 SGHTA, CDR2 FQGNSA. V was trimmed by 5 bases and J by 3 bases, leaving 17 bases between them. CDR3 in amino acids: CASSLQPGPFGNTIYF. In DNA form, the CDR3 reads TGTGCCAGCAGCCTCCAGCCCGGGCCGTTTGGAAACACCATATATTTT.

The rearrangement links TRBV20-1 to TRBJ2-7; the match to TRBD2 covers 16 bases. J gave up 3 bases and V 6 bases, and 8 bases lay outside the gene matches. Germline V gene lookup returns CDR1 DFQATT and CDR2 SNEGSKA (reference sequence). The CDR3 has 16 amino acids. The chain's CDR3 is CSAVGTSGRALYEQYF. CDR3 in DNA: TGCAGTGCGGTCGGGACTAGCGGGAGGGCCCTCTACGAGCAGTACTTC.

This clonotype was seen ten or more times. The chain combines TRBV2 with TRBJ2-7; D remains unclear. V lost 6 bases and J 4 bases, leaving 10 bases between the germline ends. CDR3 length: 12 residues. Germline V gene sequence: CDR1 SNHLY, CDR2 FYNNEI. The DNA of the CDR3 is TGTGCCAGCAGCGAAACCCTATACGAGCAGTACTTC. It codes for CASSETLYEQYF.

In nucleotides, the CDR3 is TGTGCCATCAGTGAGTTCGGAGAGGGGAACACCGGGGAGCTGTTTTTT. Translated, it gives CAISEFGEGNTGELFF. This chain joins TRBV10-3 and TRBJ2-2, with D maybe TRBD2 (5 bases). The CDR3 spans 16 residues. V dropped 1 base and J dropped 1 base, with 10 bases sitting between them. Germline loops: CDR1 ENHRY, CDR2 SYGVKD.

This rearrangement joins TRBV4-1 to TRBJ1-2, with TRBD1 identical over 8 bases. There are 13 residues in the CDR3. CDR1 is MGHRA, CDR2 YSYEKL, per germline. Trimming at V came to 10 bases and at J to 8 bases, leaving 12 bases not matched to a gene. The CDR3, as DNA: TGCGCCACCTCGACAGGGGATATATACGGCTACACCTTC. The encoded protein is CATSTGDIYGYTF.

This clonotype occurred many times. The chain joins TRBV30 to TRBJ1-1; D possibly corresponds to TRBD1 (6 bases). V gave up 2 bases and J gave up 0 bases, with 16 bases separating them. This CDR3 spans 16 amino acids. Germline values: CDR1 GTSNPN, CDR2 SVGIG (reference sequence). The CDR3 DNA reads TGTGCCTGGAGTTTTTCCCGGACAGCTATGAACACTGAAGCTTTCTTT. Translated, it gives CAWSFSRTAMNTEAFF.

This clonotype was recorded at least ten times. V usage is TRBV6-1 and J usage is TRBJ1-1, with D unresolved. CDR1 is MNHNS and CDR2 is SASEGT in the germline V gene. The CDR3 sequence is 13 residues long. The ends were cut back, 6 bases at V and 0 bases at J, with 8 bases in the middle. The DNA of the CDR3 is TGTGCCAGCAGGCCCTTCTTGAACACTGAAGCTTTCTTT. Translated: CASRPFLNTEAFF.

The V call is TRBV20-1, the J call TRBJ2-5, with TRBD2 identical over 8 bases. In germline, CDR1 is DFQATT, CDR2 SNEGSKA (reference sequence). The V and J ends lost 8 bases and 4 bases, in that order; junction bases with no gene match: 6. The CDR3 spans 12 residues. The CDR3 DNA reads as TGCAGTCCCACGGGAGGGACAGAGACCCAGTACTTC. It translates to CSPTGGTETQYF.

This clonotype has a count of ten or more. The CDR3 DNA reads TGTGCCAGCAGTCCATTGTGGGCGGGCCTAGATACGCAGTATTTT. This codes for CASSPLWAGLDTQYF. This chain links TRBV28 with TRBJ2-3, with D perhaps TRBD2 (5 bases). V dropped 5 bases and J dropped 5 bases, with 17 bases sitting between them. CDR3 length: 15 amino acids. CDR1 and CDR2 (germline): MDHEN, SYDVKM.